A single sample is the source of the 8 T cell receptor beta chains below, sequenced in a study of blood T cell repertoires in COVID-19. The repertoire was sequenced with immunoSEQ multiplex PCR; TCRdb's copy has only in-frame clones and lacks some. Altogether a few hundred thousand clones are present, around 91% being singletons, with the ten largest covering roughly an eighth. The sample consisted of peripheral blood. The source of these receptors is a woman aged 55 to 70 with acute or convalescent COVID-19.

This rearrangement joins TRBV10-1 to TRBJ1-1; the match to TRBD1 covers 7 bases. Per germline, CDR1 WNHNN and CDR2 SYGVQD (reference sequence). The CDR3 spans 15 residues. V trimming: 7 bases; J trimming: 1 base; junction bases outside the gene matches: 9. The CDR3 reads CASIGRQGWNTEAFF. In nucleotides, the CDR3 is TGCGCCAGCATCGGCCGACAGGGATGGAACACTGAAGCTTTCTTT.

The V and J genes are TRBV7-2 and TRBJ1-4, with D perhaps TRBD1 (5 bases). CDR3 length equals 15 residues. The V gene lost 1 base and the J gene lost 4 bases, with 10 bases spanning the gap. The V gene's germline CDR1 is SGHTA and CDR2 FQGNSA. CDR3 nucleotide sequence: TGTGCCAGCAGCTTAGTCCCAGGGAATAATGAAAAACTGTTTTTT. This gives the protein CASSLVPGNNEKLFF.

V is TRBV30 and J is TRBJ1-1; no clear D. The CDR3 totals 14 residues. Germline V gives CDR1 GTSNPN, CDR2 SVGIG (reference sequence). Between the trimmed V and J ends, which lost 2 bases and 0 bases, there was a span of 10 bases. This CDR3 reads CAWSWASMNTEAFF. The CDR3 DNA follows: TGTGCCTGGAGTTGGGCCAGCATGAACACTGAAGCTTTCTTT. The whole variable domain, remainder taken from reference TRBV30 and TRBJ1-1, is SQTIHQWPATLVQPVGSPLSLECTVEGTSNPNLYWYRQAAGRGLQLLFYSVGIGQISSEVPQNLSASRPQDRQFILSSKKLLLSDSGFYLCAWSWASMNTEAFFGQGTRLTVV.

The CDR3 DNA sequence: TGTGCCAGCAGCCACGGGGGACCCAACACCGGGGAGCTGTTTTTT. Amino acids: CASSHGGPNTGELFF. This sequence joins TRBV7-3 and TRBJ2-2, with D tentatively TRBD2 (6 bases). Germline CDR1 reads SGHTA; CDR2 reads FQGTGA. The CDR3 is made up of 15 amino acids. V was pared by 5 bases and J by 2 bases, with 12 bases between. Supplemented by reference TRBV7-3 and TRBJ2-2, the full variable domain reads GAGVSQTPSNKVTEKGKYVELRCDPISGHTALYWYRQSLGQGPEFLIYFQGTGAADDSGLPNDRFFAVRPEGSVSTLKIQRTERGDSAVYLCASSHGGPNTGELFFGEGSRLTVL.

This clone was counted once. The chain is built from TRBV7-2 and TRBJ1-4; TRBD1 matches 7 bases. V lost 5 bases to trimming and J lost 5 bases; unmatched junction nucleotides: 8. From germline, CDR1 is SGHTA and CDR2 FQGNSA. There are 15 residues in the CDR3. The chain's CDR3 is CASSPPDRRNEKLFF. The CDR3 nucleotides read TGTGCCAGCAGCCCCCCGGACAGGAGGAATGAAAAACTGTTTTTT.

The chain has TRBV5-1 and TRBJ1-2; no clear D. The V gene's germline CDR1 is SGHRS and CDR2 YFSETQ. The CDR3 covers 18 residues. Trimming removed 6 bases at V and 3 bases at J, with 27 bases between. The CDR3 nucleotides read TGCGCCAGCATCATTGGTAGGTTGGTAGGGAGAAAGGACTATGGCTACACCTTC. The encoded protein is CASIIGRLVGRKDYGYTF.

The sample holds one count of this clone. This chain links TRBV7-9 with TRBJ1-2; tentative D call: TRBD1 (5 bases). Per the germline V gene, CDR1 is SEHNR and CDR2 is FQNEAQ (reference sequence). The CDR3 totals 14 residues. Trimming stripped 3 bases from V and 4 bases from J, with 12 bases between. The CDR3 DNA reads as TGTGCCAGCAGCTTCGGGGGATGGGGCTATGGCTACACCTTC. Translation gives CASSFGGWGYGYTF.

The V and J genes are TRBV5-4 and TRBJ2-4; maybe TRBD1 (5 bases). The CDR3 contains 16 residues. V was cut by 4 bases and J by 3 bases, with 17 bases left in between. Germline values: CDR1 SGHNT, CDR2 YYREEE (reference sequence). The CDR3 DNA follows: TGTGCCAGCAGCCCTGGCAGGGTAGGGGACAAAAACATTCAGTACTTC. This translates into CASSPGRVGDKNIQYF.